The rows below give T cell receptor beta chains drawn from one sample of a study of cytomegalovirus exposure and HLA in healthy donors. Clones were read by immunoSEQ multiplex PCR, and TCRdb kept only the in-frame ones, dropping some. This table has 150,000 to 200,000 clones, around 77% appearing once. Sequencing was performed on PBMCs. The receptors were sampled from a young woman in good health and CMV-seronegative. The CDR3 runs from the conserved cysteine through the conserved F or W. Fields, in order: D gene, J gene, clone size, V gene, CDR3 DNA, CDR3 protein. D genes are given only for firm matches. Size tells how often a clone was seen (once, few, many) or the class of an expanded clone, and some rows leave it out.

D: TRBD1; J: TRBJ1-3; size: once; V: TRBV7-7; DNA: TGTGCTAGCAGCCCCATGGACAGGGAGTCGTGGGGCAACTCTGGAAACACCATATATTTT; CDR3: CASSPMDRESWGNSGNTIYF
D: TRBD1; J: TRBJ1-5; size: -; V: TRBV7-3; DNA: TGTGCCAGCAGCTTACAGGGGGATCAGCCCCAGCATTTT; CDR3: CASSLQGDQPQHF
D: -; J: TRBJ1-1; size: -; V: TRBV18; DNA: TGTGCCAGCTCACCAGCACTCCTATCCTGGAACACTGAAGCTTTCTTT; CDR3: CASSPALLSWNTEAFF
D: TRBD1; J: TRBJ1-4; size: -; V: TRBV9; DNA: TGTGCCAGCAGCGTAGCGGGACAGGCTAATGAAAAACTGTTTTTT; CDR3: CASSVAGQANEKLFF
D: -; J: TRBJ1-5; size: -; V: TRBV4-3; DNA: TGCGCCAGCAGCCAAGAGATCCAGGGGCCAATCGGCAATCAGCCCCGGCATTTT; CDR3: CASSQEIQGPIGNQPRHF
D: -; J: TRBJ1-2; size: -; V: TRBV5-1; DNA: TGCGCCAGCAGCTTAGCACCACCAGGCTATGGCTACACCTTC; CDR3: CASSLAPPGYGYTF
D: TRBD1; J: TRBJ1-2; size: -; V: TRBV7-2; DNA: TGTGCCAGCAGCGGGGACAGGACTAACTATGGCTACACCTTC; CDR3: CASSGDRTNYGYTF
D: -; J: TRBJ1-1; size: -; V: TRBV19; DNA: TGTGCCAGTAGTCCCGTGGGGGCGGGGGACACTGAAGCTTTCTTT; CDR3: CASSPVGAGDTEAFF
D: -; J: TRBJ2-5; size: once; V: TRBV6-1; DNA: TGTGCCAGCAGTGAAGGCGGAGAGACCCAGTACTTC; CDR3: CASSEGGETQYF
D: -; J: TRBJ2-7; size: -; V: TRBV10-1; DNA: TGCGCCAGCAGTCCAGGACAAGGATACTCCTACGAGCAGTACTTC; CDR3: CASSPGQGYSYEQYF
D: -; J: TRBJ2-2; size: once; V: TRBV19; DNA: TGTGCCAGTAGTCCTTTACAGGGTGTCGGGGAGCTGTTTTTT; CDR3: CASSPLQGVGELFF
D: -; J: TRBJ1-2; size: -; V: TRBV5-4; DNA: TGTGCCAGCAGCTTGCGCAGGGACTCCTATGGCTACACCTTC; CDR3: CASSLRRDSYGYTF
D: TRBD1; J: TRBJ1-5; size: once; V: TRBV6-5; DNA: TGTGCCAGCAGTTACGGCAGGGGGCCCAATCAGCCCCAGCATTTT; CDR3: CASSYGRGPNQPQHF
D: TRBD1; J: TRBJ2-2; size: -; V: TRBV29-1; DNA: TGCAGCGTTAGGACAGGGGTAAACACCGGGGAGCTGTTTTTT; CDR3: CSVRTGVNTGELFF
D: TRBD1; J: TRBJ2-3; size: -; V: TRBV5-1; DNA: TGCGCCAGCAGCTTGTTGGACAGGGGGTTAGATACGCAGTATTTT; CDR3: CASSLLDRGLDTQYF
D: TRBD1; J: TRBJ1-2; size: -; V: TRBV27; DNA: TGTGCCAGCAGTCTACAGCCCACAGGGGGCCTCAACTATGGCTACACCTTC; CDR3: CASSLQPTGGLNYGYTF
D: -; J: TRBJ2-3; size: -; V: TRBV25-1; DNA: TGTGCCAGCAGTGAAGCTCAAGGACTGAGCACAGATACGCAGTATTTT; CDR3: CASSEAQGLSTDTQYF
D: TRBD1; J: TRBJ1-1; size: -; V: TRBV5-6; DNA: TGTGCCAGCACCCGAACAGGGGGCGGCACTGAAGCTTTCTTT; CDR3: CASTRTGGGTEAFF
D: TRBD2; J: TRBJ2-7; size: few; V: TRBV7-9; DNA: TGTGCCAGCAGCTTCGGACTAGCGGTCTACGAGCAGTACTTC; CDR3: CASSFGLAVYEQYF
D: -; J: TRBJ2-7; size: -; V: TRBV5-1; DNA: TGCGCCAGCAGCTTGGCCCCACAGGGTCAGAGGTACGAGCAGTACTTC; CDR3: CASSLAPQGQRYEQYF
D: TRBD1; J: TRBJ2-1; size: -; V: TRBV27; DNA: TGTGCCACTGGGGACAGGGCCTACAATGAGCAGTTCTTC; CDR3: CATGDRAYNEQFF
D: -; J: TRBJ2-3; size: -; V: TRBV4-2; DNA: TGTGCCAGCAGCCAAGCTTCCAGAACAGATACGCAGTATTTT; CDR3: CASSQASRTDTQYF
D: TRBD1; J: TRBJ2-1; size: -; V: TRBV2; DNA: TGTGCCAGCAGCAATTTGGACAGGGATGAATCAGATGAGCAGTTCTTC; CDR3: CASSNLDRDESDEQFF
D: TRBD2; J: TRBJ2-1; size: -; V: TRBV7-9; DNA: TGTGCCAGCAGCTCTGGACTAGCGGGGAGCTCCTACAATGAGCAGTTCTTC; CDR3: CASSSGLAGSSYNEQFF
D: TRBD1; J: TRBJ1-2; size: -; V: TRBV4-3; DNA: TGCGCCAGCAGCCAAGATCCGGGGACAGCCTATGGCTACACCTTC; CDR3: CASSQDPGTAYGYTF
D: -; J: TRBJ2-1; size: -; V: TRBV27; DNA: TGTGCCAGCAGTTTCGGGTGGGGCAGGGATAATGAGCAGTTCTTC; CDR3: CASSFGWGRDNEQFF
D: -; J: TRBJ1-1; size: -; V: TRBV4-3; DNA: TGCGCCAGCAGCCAAGCATCGGTTCGGAGGTCTGAAGCTTTCTTT; CDR3: CASSQASVRRSEAFF
D: TRBD1; J: TRBJ2-1; size: -; V: TRBV29-1; DNA: TGCAGCGGGGACCCAGGGGGCAGCAGCAATGAGCAGTTCTTC; CDR3: CSGDPGGSSNEQFF
D: -; J: TRBJ1-2; size: -; V: TRBV5-4; DNA: TGTGCCAGCAGCGGGGTGCTCACAGGGAACTATGGCTACACCTTC; CDR3: CASSGVLTGNYGYTF
D: -; J: TRBJ1-2; size: -; V: TRBV9; DNA: TGTGCCAGCACGCCCTCTGGCAGGGGAGGCTACACCTTC; CDR3: CASTPSGRGGYTF
D: TRBD2; J: TRBJ2-1; size: once; V: TRBV7-2; DNA: TGTGCCAGCAGCTTAGCGAATCGAGCGGGGGCTTATGAGCAGTTCTTC; CDR3: CASSLANRAGAYEQFF
D: TRBD1; J: TRBJ1-2; size: -; V: TRBV19; DNA: TGTGCCAGTAGTGTTGGACAGGGGGCCGGCTATGGCTACACCTTC; CDR3: CASSVGQGAGYGYTF
D: -; J: TRBJ2-2; size: -; V: TRBV9; DNA: TGTGCCAGCAGCGCCCTCAAGCACGGGGAAGGAACCGGGGAGCTGTTTTTT; CDR3: CASSALKHGEGTGELFF
D: -; J: TRBJ2-1; size: -; V: TRBV5-1; DNA: TGCGCCAGCAGCTTTGCAGACTACAATGAGCAGTTCTTC; CDR3: CASSFADYNEQFF
D: -; J: TRBJ2-7; size: -; V: TRBV6-1; DNA: TGTGCCAGCACCCCCCCTATCTCCTACGAGCAGTACTTC; CDR3: CASTPPISYEQYF
D: -; J: TRBJ2-1; size: -; V: TRBV2; DNA: TGTGCCAGCAGTAAACAGGGTAACTCCTACAATGAGCAGTTCTTC; CDR3: CASSKQGNSYNEQFF
D: -; J: TRBJ1-1; size: few; V: TRBV6-5; DNA: TGTGCCAGCAGTTACGACGACAATATAGGCACTGAAGCTTTCTTT; CDR3: CASSYDDNIGTEAFF
D: -; J: TRBJ2-6; size: -; V: TRBV28; DNA: TGTGCCGGGCGGGGCTCTCTCTCTGGGGCCAACGTCCTGACTTTC; CDR3: CAGRGSLSGANVLTF
D: -; J: TRBJ1-2; size: -; V: TRBV11-2; DNA: TGTGCCAGCAGTAACTACGTGAATGGCTACACCTTC; CDR3: CASSNYVNGYTF
D: -; J: TRBJ2-7; size: few; V: TRBV27; DNA: TGTGCCAGCAGTAGGGGCGTTACCTACGAGCAGTACTTC; CDR3: CASSRGVTYEQYF
D: TRBD1; J: TRBJ2-3; size: -; V: TRBV27; DNA: TGTGCCAGCAGCCAGCGGAGGACAGGGAGGAAATCAGATACGCAGTATTTT; CDR3: CASSQRRTGRKSDTQYF
D: TRBD2; J: TRBJ2-2; size: -; V: TRBV5-1; DNA: TGCGCCAGCAGCTTGAGCGGGGGGGCGAACACCGGGGAGCTGTTTTTT; CDR3: CASSLSGGANTGELFF
D: -; J: TRBJ2-7; size: -; V: TRBV2; DNA: TGTGCCAGCAGTGTGAATTCCTTTCCGGACGAGCAGTACTTC; CDR3: CASSVNSFPDEQYF
D: TRBD1; J: TRBJ1-2; size: -; V: TRBV15; DNA: TGTGCCACCCTGGGACAGGGGCGAATTTTTTCATATGGCTACACCTTC; CDR3: CATLGQGRIFSYGYTF
D: TRBD1; J: TRBJ1-5; size: -; V: TRBV7-2; DNA: TGTGCCAGCAGCTTGGGACAGGGACTTTCTGGCAATCAGCCCCAGCATTTT; CDR3: CASSLGQGLSGNQPQHF
D: TRBD2; J: TRBJ2-7; size: -; V: TRBV7-2; DNA: TGTGCCAGCAGCTCACTAGCGGGAGCCTACGAGCAGTACTTC; CDR3: CASSSLAGAYEQYF
D: TRBD1; J: TRBJ1-6; size: once; V: TRBV19; DNA: TGTGCCAGTAGCATATCAGGGGGCCCGTCACCCCTCCACTTT; CDR3: CASSISGGPSPLHF
D: TRBD1; J: TRBJ2-2; size: -; V: TRBV10-1; DNA: TGCGCCAGCAGCACAGGGGCCGGGGAGCTGTTTTTT; CDR3: CASSTGAGELFF
D: -; J: TRBJ2-7; size: -; V: TRBV4-3; DNA: TGCGCCAGCAGCCTGAGGACGGGGAAGTACGAGCAGTACTTC; CDR3: CASSLRTGKYEQYF
D: TRBD2; J: TRBJ2-3; size: -; V: TRBV5-1; DNA: TGCGCCAGCAGCTGGGGACTAGCGGGTCCTTCTTTCACAGATACGCAGTATTTT; CDR3: CASSWGLAGPSFTDTQYF
D: TRBD1; J: TRBJ1-2; size: few; V: TRBV4-1; DNA: TGCGCCAGCAGCCAGCCGACAGGGGGGCGCGGCTACACCTTC; CDR3: CASSQPTGGRGYTF
D: TRBD1; J: TRBJ2-7; size: few; V: TRBV5-4; DNA: TGTGCCAGCGGCCCGGACAGGGGATTCGAGCAGTACTTC; CDR3: CASGPDRGFEQYF
D: -; J: TRBJ2-2; size: few; V: TRBV7-7; DNA: TGTGCTAGCAGCCTGACGAGTCAGGGCACCGGGGAGCTGTTTTTT; CDR3: CASSLTSQGTGELFF
D: TRBD2; J: TRBJ2-5; size: -; V: TRBV9; DNA: TGTGCCAGCAGCGTAGGGCTAGCGGGGGTTGAGACCCAGTACTTC; CDR3: CASSVGLAGVETQYF
D: -; J: TRBJ1-2; size: -; V: TRBV30; DNA: TGTGCCTGGAGATTCAGAAACGGCTACACCTTC; CDR3: CAWRFRNGYTF
D: TRBD1; J: TRBJ2-5; size: -; V: TRBV7-7; DNA: TGTGCCAGCAGCCCAGGGACAGGGGGCCGGCTAGAGACCCAGTACTTC; CDR3: CASSPGTGGRLETQYF
D: -; J: TRBJ1-6; size: -; V: TRBV9; DNA: TGTGCCAGCAGCGTAGTTGGCGGCCGTGAGTCACCCCTCCACTTT; CDR3: CASSVVGGRESPLHF